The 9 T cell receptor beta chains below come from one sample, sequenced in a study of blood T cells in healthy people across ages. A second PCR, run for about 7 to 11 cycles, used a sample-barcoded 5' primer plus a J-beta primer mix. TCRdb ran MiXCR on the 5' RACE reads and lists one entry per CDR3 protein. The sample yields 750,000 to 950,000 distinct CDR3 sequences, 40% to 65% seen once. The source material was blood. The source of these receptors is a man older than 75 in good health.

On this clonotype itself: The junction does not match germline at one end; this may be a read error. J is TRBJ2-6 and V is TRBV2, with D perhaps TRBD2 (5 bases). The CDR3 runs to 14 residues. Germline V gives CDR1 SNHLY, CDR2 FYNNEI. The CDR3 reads CASSRGSGTNVLTF. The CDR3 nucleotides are TGTGCCAGCAGTCGGGGTTCTGGGACCAACGTCCTGACTTTC.

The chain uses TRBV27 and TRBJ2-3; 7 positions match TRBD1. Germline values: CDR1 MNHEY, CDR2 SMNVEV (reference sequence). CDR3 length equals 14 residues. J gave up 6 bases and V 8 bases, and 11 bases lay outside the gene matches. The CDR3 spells CASSWDSPRDTQYF. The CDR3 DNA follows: TGTGCCAGCTCCTGGGACAGCCCAAGGGATACGCAGTATTTT.

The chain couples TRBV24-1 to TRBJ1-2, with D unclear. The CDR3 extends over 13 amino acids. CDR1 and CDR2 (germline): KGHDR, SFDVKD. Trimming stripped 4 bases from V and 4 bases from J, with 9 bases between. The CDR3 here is CATSEHGGYGYTF. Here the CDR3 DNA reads TGTGCCACCAGTGAGCACGGTGGCTATGGCTACACCTTC.

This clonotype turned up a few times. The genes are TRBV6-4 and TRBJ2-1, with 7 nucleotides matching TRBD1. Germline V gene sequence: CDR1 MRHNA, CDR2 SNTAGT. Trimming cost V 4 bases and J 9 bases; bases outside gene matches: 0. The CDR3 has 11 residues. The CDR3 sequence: CASSAGGEQFF. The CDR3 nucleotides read TGTGCCAGCAGTGCAGGGGGTGAGCAGTTCTTC.

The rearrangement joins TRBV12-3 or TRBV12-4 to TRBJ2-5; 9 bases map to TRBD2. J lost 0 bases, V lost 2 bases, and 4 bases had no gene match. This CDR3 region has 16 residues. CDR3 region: CASSLWGGRDQETQYF. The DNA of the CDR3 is TGTGCCAGCAGTTTATGGGGCGGGAGGGACCAAGAGACCCAGTACTTC.

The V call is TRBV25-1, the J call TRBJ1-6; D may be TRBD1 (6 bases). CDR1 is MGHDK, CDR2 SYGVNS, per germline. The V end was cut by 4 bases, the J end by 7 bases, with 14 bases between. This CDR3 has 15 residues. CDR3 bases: TGTGCCAGCAGTGTCCCGGGGGGCCGGAATTCACCCCTCCACTTT. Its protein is CASSVPGGRNSPLHF.

The CDR3 nucleotides read TGCAGCGTCAAGGGGGTGGGCGAGCAGTACTTC. Its translation is CSVKGVGEQYF. V usage is TRBV29-1 and J usage is TRBJ2-4, with D possibly matching TRBD1 (6 bases). The tail of the sequence fits TRBJ2-7 better, so the J call may be wrong. CDR3 length: 11 residues. Germline values: CDR1 SQVTM, CDR2 ANQGSEA.

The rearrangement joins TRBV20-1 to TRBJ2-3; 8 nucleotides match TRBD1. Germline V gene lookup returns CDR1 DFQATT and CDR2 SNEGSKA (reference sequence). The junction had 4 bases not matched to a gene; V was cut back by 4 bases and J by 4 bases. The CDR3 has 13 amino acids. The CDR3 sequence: CSATGQGPDTQYF. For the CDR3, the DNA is TGCAGTGCTACCGGACAGGGTCCAGATACGCAGTATTTT.

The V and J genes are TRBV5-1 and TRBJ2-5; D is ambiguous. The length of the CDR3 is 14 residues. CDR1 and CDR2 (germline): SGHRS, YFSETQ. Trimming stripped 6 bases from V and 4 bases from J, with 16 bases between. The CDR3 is CASTPGPGGETQYF. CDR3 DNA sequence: TGCGCCAGCACCCCTGGGCCGGGTGGAGAGACCCAGTACTTC. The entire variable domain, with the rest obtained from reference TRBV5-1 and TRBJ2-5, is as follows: KAGVTQTPRYLIKTRGQQVTLSCSPISGHRSVSWYQQTPGQGLQFLFEYFSETQRNKGNFPGRFSGRQFSNSRSEMNVSTLELGDSALYLCASTPGPGGETQYFGPGTRLLVL.